This T cell receptor beta chain is drawn from a study of T cell responses to AZD1222 COVID-19 vaccine. V was pared by 6 bases and J by 6 bases, with 11 bases between. The CDR3 is made up of 12 amino acids. TCRdb's table, derived via immunoSEQ multiplex PCR, lists solely in-frame clones and lacks some. The sample holds under 150,000 clones, about 91% seen once. The starting material was peripheral blood, obtained on day 0 of AZD1222 vaccination. This receptor was taken from an adult in good health. V is TRBV12-3 or TRBV12-4 and J is TRBJ2-5; D gene ambiguous. CDR3 in amino acids: CASSPALQTQYF. The CDR3 coding sequence is TGTGCCAGCAGCCCAGCCCTTCAGACCCAGTACTTC.